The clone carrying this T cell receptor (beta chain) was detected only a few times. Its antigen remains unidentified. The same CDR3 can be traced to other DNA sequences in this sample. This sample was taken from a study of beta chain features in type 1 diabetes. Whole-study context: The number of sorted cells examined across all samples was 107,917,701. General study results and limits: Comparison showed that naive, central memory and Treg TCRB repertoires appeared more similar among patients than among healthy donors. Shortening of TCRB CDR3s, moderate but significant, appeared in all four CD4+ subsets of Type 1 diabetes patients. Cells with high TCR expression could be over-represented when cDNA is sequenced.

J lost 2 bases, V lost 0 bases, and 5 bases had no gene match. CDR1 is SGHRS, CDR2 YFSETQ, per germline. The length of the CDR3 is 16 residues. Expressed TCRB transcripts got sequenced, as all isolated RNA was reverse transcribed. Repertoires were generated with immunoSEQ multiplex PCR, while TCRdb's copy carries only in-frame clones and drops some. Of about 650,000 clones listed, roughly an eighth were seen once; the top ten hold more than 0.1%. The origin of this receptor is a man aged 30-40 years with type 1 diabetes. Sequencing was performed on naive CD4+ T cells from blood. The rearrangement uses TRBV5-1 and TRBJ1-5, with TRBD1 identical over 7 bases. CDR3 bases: TGCGCCAGCAGCTTGGATGGTGGACAGGGCAATCAGCCCCAGCATTTT. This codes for CASSLDGGQGNQPQHF.